Listed below are T cell receptor beta chains from one sample, sequenced in a study of blood T cell repertoires in COVID-19. Here immunoSEQ multiplex PCR was the method, and the copy in TCRdb shows in-frame clones only, minus some. The sample carries some 190,000 clones, 84% recorded once. The sequenced sample was peripheral blood. Every receptor here comes from a human donor in a cohort sampled during active COVID-19. CDR3s include the opening cysteine and the closing phenylalanine or tryptophan. Fields, in order: J gene, D gene, V gene, CDR3 protein. The D gene is left open where the match is weak.

TRBJ2-1 | TRBD2 | TRBV5-5 | CASSSRLAGARSEQFF
TRBJ1-1 | - | TRBV30 | CAWTKNRDTEAFF
TRBJ2-5 | TRBD2 | TRBV5-8 | CASTAEGLAVETQYF
TRBJ2-1 | - | TRBV14 | CASSQDRVTEQFF
TRBJ2-7 | - | TRBV7-2 | CASSPTEITRQNF
TRBJ1-3 | TRBD1 | TRBV4-1 | CASSLDRPSSGNTIYF
TRBJ2-1 | - | TRBV9 | CASSISRRPYNEQFF
TRBJ2-3 | - | TRBV11-2 | CASSLILGASTDTQYF
TRBJ2-7 | - | TRBV27 | CASSFSRGYEQYF
TRBJ2-5 | TRBD2 | TRBV5-6 | CASRRLAERGETQYF
TRBJ2-3 | - | TRBV11-2 | CASSSLGVGTDTQYF
TRBJ1-1 | TRBD1 | TRBV2 | CASKGQRNTEAFF
TRBJ2-1 | - | TRBV5-1 | CASSLLRYNEQFF
TRBJ2-2 | - | TRBV19 | CASSTQIGGVSSAGELFF
TRBJ2-1 | TRBD1 | TRBV9 | CASSAQTGEFNEQFF
TRBJ1-1 | - | TRBV12-3/TRBV12-4 | CASRSTLDEAFF
TRBJ1-1 | - | TRBV10-3 | CAISESKGRGGEAFF
TRBJ1-2 | TRBD1 | TRBV4-2 | CASSPTGGEDYGYTF
TRBJ2-7 | - | TRBV4-2 | CASSQEAGSVHEQYF
TRBJ2-3 | - | TRBV5-1 | CASSLAGINTDTQYF
TRBJ1-1 | TRBD1 | TRBV4-1 | CASSRGVEDRDAFF
TRBJ2-3 | TRBD2 | TRBV5-1 | CASSLISGGAADTQYF
TRBJ1-2 | - | TRBV27 | CASSFLGQNPEGYTF
TRBJ1-1 | TRBD1 | TRBV19 | CASSIRTGGAGLSAEAFF
TRBJ1-2 | TRBD1 | TRBV14 | CASSQEETGTGNGYTF
TRBJ2-7 | - | TRBV7-2 | CASSLEPVRGEQYF
TRBJ2-1 | TRBD2 | TRBV28 | CASSLPGLASSEQFF
TRBJ1-1 | - | TRBV5-3 | CARSALESMNTEAFF
TRBJ2-7 | - | TRBV6-1 | CASSDDGGPYEQYF
TRBJ2-7 | TRBD1 | TRBV5-1 | CASSLSGQGKNEQYF
TRBJ1-2 | - | TRBV4-1 | CASSQEGLEGGYTF
TRBJ2-3 | TRBD2 | TRBV5-6 | CASSLFTRGGLVGDTQYF
TRBJ2-2 | TRBD2 | TRBV5-1 | CASSPGLGTTGELFF
TRBJ2-2 | TRBD1 | TRBV5-1 | CASSYRQGAGELFF
TRBJ1-6 | TRBD1 | TRBV6-5 | CASSRTGGDSPLHF
TRBJ2-5 | TRBD2 | TRBV5-5 | CASSLSSGEETQYF
TRBJ2-3 | - | TRBV9 | CASSAGTLSTDTQYF
TRBJ2-3 | TRBD1 | TRBV5-4 | CASSLGQSETDTQYF
TRBJ1-5 | - | TRBV7-2 | CASSLTPGNQPQHF
TRBJ1-5 | - | TRBV12-2 | CASRYKSMAGDLSQPQHF
TRBJ2-3 | TRBD2 | TRBV12-3/TRBV12-4 | CASSLSGVNTQYF
TRBJ1-5 | - | TRBV21-1 | CASSKRRQGARDQPQHF
TRBJ2-5 | TRBD1 | TRBV5-1 | CASSDRAEETQYF
TRBJ1-1 | TRBD1 | TRBV13 | CASSLGQMNTEAFF
TRBJ1-2 | TRBD1 | TRBV9 | CASSRVGGQGASGYTF
TRBJ1-1 | TRBD1 | TRBV12-5 | CASGLAPNRGTTEAFF
TRBJ2-5 | - | TRBV27 | CASRSFNQETQYF
TRBJ1-1 | - | TRBV7-9 | CASSHDRTRNTEAFF
TRBJ2-7 | TRBD1 | TRBV28 | CASNTGGDEQYF
TRBJ1-6 | - | TRBV19 | CASRTGVYSPLHF
TRBJ1-2 | TRBD1 | TRBV27 | CASSGTGLGYTF
TRBJ1-2 | - | TRBV13 | CATQQGQTYGYTF